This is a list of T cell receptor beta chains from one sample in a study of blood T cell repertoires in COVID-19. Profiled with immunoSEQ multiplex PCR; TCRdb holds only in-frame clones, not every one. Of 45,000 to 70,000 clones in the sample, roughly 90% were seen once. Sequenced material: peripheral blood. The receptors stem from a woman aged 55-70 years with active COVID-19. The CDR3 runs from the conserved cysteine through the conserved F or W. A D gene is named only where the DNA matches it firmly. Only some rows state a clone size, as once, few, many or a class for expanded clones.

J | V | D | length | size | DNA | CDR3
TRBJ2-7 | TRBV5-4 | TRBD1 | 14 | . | TGTGCCAGCAGTAGACAGGGCGGTGTCTACGAGCAGTACTTC | CASSRQGGVYEQYF
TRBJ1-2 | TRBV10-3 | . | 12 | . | TGTGCCATCAGCCTACAGGGTTATGGCTACACCTTC | CAISLQGYGYTF
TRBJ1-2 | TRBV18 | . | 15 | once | TGTGCCAGCTCGCCCGTTACGAGGCTTGCCTATGGCTACACCTTC | CASSPVTRLAYGYTF
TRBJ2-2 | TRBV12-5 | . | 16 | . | TGTGCTAGTGGTTTCGGACAGTCAGGCTACACCGGGGAGCTGTTTTTT | CASGFGQSGYTGELFF
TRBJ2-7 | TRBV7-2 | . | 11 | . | TGTGCCCGGAGAGGGCCCTACGAGCAGTACTTC | CARRGPYEQYF
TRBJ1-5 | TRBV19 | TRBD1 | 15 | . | TGTGCCAGTAGTATCCCGGGACAGGGGACGCAGCCCCAGCATTTT | CASSIPGQGTQPQHF
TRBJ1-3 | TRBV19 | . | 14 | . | TGTGCCAGTAGTATCCAGAGGGCTGGAAACACCATATATTTT | CASSIQRAGNTIYF
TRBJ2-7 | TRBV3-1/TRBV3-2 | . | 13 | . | TGTGCCAGCAGCCAAGATCTGGGAGAGGAGCAGTACTTC | CASSQDLGEEQYF
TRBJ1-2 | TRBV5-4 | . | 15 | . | TGTGCCAGCAGCTTGCTTACAGGAGTATCCTATGGCTACACCTTC | CASSLLTGVSYGYTF
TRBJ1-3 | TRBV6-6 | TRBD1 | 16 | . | TGTGCCAGCAGTTACCTCGGACAGGGGAAAGGAAACACCATATATTTT | CASSYLGQGKGNTIYF
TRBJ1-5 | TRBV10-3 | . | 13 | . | TGTGCCATCAGTCCACAGGGCCATCAGCCCCAGCATTTT | CAISPQGHQPQHF
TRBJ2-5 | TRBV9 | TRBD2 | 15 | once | TGTGCCAGCAGCGCTACTAGCGGGGGGTTTGAGACCCAGTACTTC | CASSATSGGFETQYF
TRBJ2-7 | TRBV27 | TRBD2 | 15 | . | TGTGCCAGCGGTCCAACGGGGGGGGCAGGCTACGAGCAGTACTTC | CASGPTGGAGYEQYF
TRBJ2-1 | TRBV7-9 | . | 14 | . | TGTGCCAGCAGCTTAGTTCCAGGGAACAATGAGCAGTTCTTC | CASSLVPGNNEQFF
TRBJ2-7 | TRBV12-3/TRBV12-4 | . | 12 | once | TGTGCCAGCCGGTTGCTGTCCTACGAGCAGTACTTC | CASRLLSYEQYF
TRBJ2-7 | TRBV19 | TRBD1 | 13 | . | TGTGCCAGTAGTAAGGGGGCGGCCTACGAGCAGTACTTC | CASSKGAAYEQYF
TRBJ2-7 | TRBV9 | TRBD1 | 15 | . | TGTGCCAGCAGCGCCTGGGACAGGTCGGACTACGAGCAGTACTTC | CASSAWDRSDYEQYF